These 3 T cell receptor beta chains were all obtained from the same sample, sequenced in a study of blood T cell repertoires in COVID-19. Clones were read by immunoSEQ multiplex PCR, and TCRdb kept only the in-frame ones, dropping some. The table records around 160,000 clones, around 86% of them present only once. The sequenced material came from peripheral blood. These receptor sequences come from a man younger than 35 with acute or convalescent COVID-19.

The chain is built from TRBV7-2 and TRBJ1-6; perhaps TRBD1 as D (5 bases). This CDR3 is built from 15 residues. Germline loops: CDR1 SGHTA, CDR2 FQGNSA. Trimming removed 2 bases from V and 4 bases from J, with 9 bases in between. Here the CDR3 DNA reads TGTGCCAGCAGCTTACGGGGACTGTATAATTCACCCCTCCACTTT. Translated: CASSLRGLYNSPLHF.

In its sample, this clone was seen a few times. The chain has TRBV6-5 and TRBJ1-1, with TRBD1 as a possible D gene (6 bases). The CDR3 sequence is 15 residues long. Germline assignment: CDR1 MNHEY and CDR2 SVGAGI. Trimming left V 0 bases short and J 1 base short, with 9 bases between. As DNA, the CDR3 is TGTGCCAGCAGTTACTCACAGACAGGGAACACTGAAGCTTTCTTT. Its translation: CASSYSQTGNTEAFF.

CDR3 region: CAWSVRETYEQYF. In DNA form, the CDR3 reads TGTGCCTGGAGTGTACGGGAGACCTACGAGCAGTACTTC. The chain recombines TRBV30 with TRBJ2-7, with a weak D call TRBD2 (6 bases). V lost 0 bases and J lost 2, with 8 bases in between. The CDR3 extends over 13 amino acids. Germline V lookup: CDR1 GTSNPN, CDR2 SVGIG (reference sequence).